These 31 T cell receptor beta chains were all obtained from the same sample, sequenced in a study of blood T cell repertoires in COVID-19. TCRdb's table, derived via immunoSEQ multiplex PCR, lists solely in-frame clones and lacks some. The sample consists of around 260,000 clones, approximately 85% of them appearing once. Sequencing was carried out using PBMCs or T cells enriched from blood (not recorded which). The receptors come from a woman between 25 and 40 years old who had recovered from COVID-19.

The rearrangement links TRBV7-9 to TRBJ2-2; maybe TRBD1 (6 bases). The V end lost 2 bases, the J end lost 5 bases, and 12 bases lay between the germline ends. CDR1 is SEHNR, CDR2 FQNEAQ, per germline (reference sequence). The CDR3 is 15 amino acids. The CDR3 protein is CASSLTRGWTGELFF. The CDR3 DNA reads TGTGCCAGCAGCTTAACCAGGGGTTGGACCGGGGAGCTGTTTTTT.

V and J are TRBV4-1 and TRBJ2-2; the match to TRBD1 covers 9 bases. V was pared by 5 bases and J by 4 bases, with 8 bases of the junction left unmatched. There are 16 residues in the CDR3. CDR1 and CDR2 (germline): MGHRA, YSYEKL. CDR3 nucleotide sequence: TGCGCCAGCAGCGCCCGGACAGGGGCGGTCACCGGGGAGCTGTTTTTT. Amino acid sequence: CASSARTGAVTGELFF.

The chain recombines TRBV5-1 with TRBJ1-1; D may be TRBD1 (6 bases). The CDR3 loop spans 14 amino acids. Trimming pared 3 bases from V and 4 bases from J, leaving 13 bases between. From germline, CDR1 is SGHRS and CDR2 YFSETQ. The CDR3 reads CASSSQGLSTEAFF. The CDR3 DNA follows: TGCGCCAGCAGCTCCCAGGGGTTGAGCACTGAAGCTTTCTTT.

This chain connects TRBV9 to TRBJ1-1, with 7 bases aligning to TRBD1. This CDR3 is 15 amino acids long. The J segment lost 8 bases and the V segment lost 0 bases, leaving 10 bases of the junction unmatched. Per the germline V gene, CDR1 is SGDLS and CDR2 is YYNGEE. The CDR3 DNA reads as TGTGCCAGCAGCGTAGAGACAGGGTCGGGTGCCGAAGCTTTCTTT. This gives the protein CASSVETGSGAEAFF.

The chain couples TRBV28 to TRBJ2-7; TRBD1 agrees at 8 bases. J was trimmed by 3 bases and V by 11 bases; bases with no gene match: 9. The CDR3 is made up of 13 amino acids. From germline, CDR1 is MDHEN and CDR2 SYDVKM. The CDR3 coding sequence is TGTGCCGGCCGCAGACAGGGGAGCTACGAGCAGTACTTC. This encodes CAGRRQGSYEQYF. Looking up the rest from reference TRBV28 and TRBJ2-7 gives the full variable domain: DVKVTQSSRYLVKRTGEKVFLECVQDMDHENMFWYRQDPGLGLRLIYFSYDVKMKEKGDIPEGYSVSREKKERFSLILESASTNQTSMYLCAGRRQGSYEQYFGPGTRLTVT.

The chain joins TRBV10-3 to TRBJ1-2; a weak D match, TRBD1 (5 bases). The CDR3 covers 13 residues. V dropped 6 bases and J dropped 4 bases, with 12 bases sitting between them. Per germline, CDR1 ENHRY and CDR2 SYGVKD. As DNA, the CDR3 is TGTGCCATCAGAGCCAGGGAGGCCTATGGCTACACCTTC. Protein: CAIRAREAYGYTF.

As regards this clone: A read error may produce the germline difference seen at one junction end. In nucleotides, the CDR3 is TGTGCCACCAGTTTATGGGACAGGGGTACGGACGAGCAGTACTTC. Protein product: CATSLWDRGTDEQYF. The chain joins TRBV28 to TRBJ2-7; 10 nucleotides match TRBD1. Germline lookup yields CDR1 MDHEN and CDR2 SYDVKM. The CDR3 sequence is 15 residues long.

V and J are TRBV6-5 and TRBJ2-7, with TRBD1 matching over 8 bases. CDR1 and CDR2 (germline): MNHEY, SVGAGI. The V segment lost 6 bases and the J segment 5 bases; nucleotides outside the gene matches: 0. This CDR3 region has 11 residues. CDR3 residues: CASRTGDEQYF. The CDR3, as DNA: TGTGCCAGCAGGACAGGGGACGAGCAGTACTTC.

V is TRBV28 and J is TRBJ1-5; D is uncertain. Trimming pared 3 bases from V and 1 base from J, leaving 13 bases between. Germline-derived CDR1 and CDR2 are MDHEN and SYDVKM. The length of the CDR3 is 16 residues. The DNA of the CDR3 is TGTGCCAGCAGTTTCGAGTGGTGGAGGAGCAATCAGCCCCAGCATTTT. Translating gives CASSFEWWRSNQPQHF.

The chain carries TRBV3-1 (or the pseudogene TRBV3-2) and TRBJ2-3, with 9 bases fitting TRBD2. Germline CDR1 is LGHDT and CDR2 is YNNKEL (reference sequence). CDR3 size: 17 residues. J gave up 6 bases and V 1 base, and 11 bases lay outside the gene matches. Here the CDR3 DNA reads TGTGCCAGCAGCCAAGTGACGGGCGGGGGGGCCGCGGATACGCAGTATTTT. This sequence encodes CASSQVTGGGAADTQYF.

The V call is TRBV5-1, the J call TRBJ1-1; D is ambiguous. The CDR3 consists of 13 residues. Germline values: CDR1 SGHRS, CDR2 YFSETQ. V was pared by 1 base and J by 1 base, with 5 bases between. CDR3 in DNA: TGCGCCAGCAGCTTGTCAGAGAACACTGAAGCTTTCTTT. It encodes CASSLSENTEAFF.

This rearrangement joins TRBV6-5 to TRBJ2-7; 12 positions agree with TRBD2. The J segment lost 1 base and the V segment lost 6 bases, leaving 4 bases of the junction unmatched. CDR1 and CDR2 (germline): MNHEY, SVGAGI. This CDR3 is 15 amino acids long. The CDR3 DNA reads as TGTGCCAGCAGAACGGGACTAGCGGGTTCCTACGAGCAGTACTTC. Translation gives CASRTGLAGSYEQYF.

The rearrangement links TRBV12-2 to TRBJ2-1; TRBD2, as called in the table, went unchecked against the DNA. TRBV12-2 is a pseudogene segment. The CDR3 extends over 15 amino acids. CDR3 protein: CASRLAGLAGNEQFF. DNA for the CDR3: TGTGCAAGTCGCTTAGCGGGACTAGCGGGCAATGAGCAGTTCTTC.

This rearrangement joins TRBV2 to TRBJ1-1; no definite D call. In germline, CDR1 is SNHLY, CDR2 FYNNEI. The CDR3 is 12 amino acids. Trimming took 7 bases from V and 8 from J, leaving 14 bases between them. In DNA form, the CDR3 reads TGTGCCAGCATCCTGGAGGCCGTGGAAGCTTTCTTT. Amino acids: CASILEAVEAFF.

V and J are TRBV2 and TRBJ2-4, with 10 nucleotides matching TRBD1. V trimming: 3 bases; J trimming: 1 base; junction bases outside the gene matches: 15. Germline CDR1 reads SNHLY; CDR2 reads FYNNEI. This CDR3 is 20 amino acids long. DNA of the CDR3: TGTGCCAGCAGTGATAGCGGGACAGGGGTGGTTGTTGGTGCCAAAAACATTCAGTACTTC. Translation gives CASSDSGTGVVVGAKNIQYF.

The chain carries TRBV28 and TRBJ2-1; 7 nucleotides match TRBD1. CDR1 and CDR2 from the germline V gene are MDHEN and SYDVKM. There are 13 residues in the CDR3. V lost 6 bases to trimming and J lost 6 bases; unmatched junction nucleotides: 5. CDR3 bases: TGTGCCAGCAGACAGGGGATCTCCAATGAGCAGTTCTTC. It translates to CASRQGISNEQFF.

In nucleotides, the CDR3 is TGCGCCAGCAGCCAAGGCAGTTGGGAGACCCAGTACTTC. Translating it yields CASSQGSWETQYF. The chain employs TRBV4-1 and TRBJ2-5; D unclear. Germline-derived CDR1 and CDR2 are MGHRA and YSYEKL. The CDR3 loop spans 13 amino acids. Trimming cost V 1 base and J 5 bases, with 8 bases left between them.

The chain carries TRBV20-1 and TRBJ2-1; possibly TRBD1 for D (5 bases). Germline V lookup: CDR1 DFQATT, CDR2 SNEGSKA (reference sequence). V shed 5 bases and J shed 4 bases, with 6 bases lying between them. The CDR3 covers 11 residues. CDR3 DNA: TGCAGTGCTGGACAATACAATGAGCAGTTCTTC. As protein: CSAGQYNEQFF.

CDR3 sequence (DNA): TGTGCCAGCTCTAGGCTTGGGGCCAACGTCCTGACTTTC. It specifies CASSRLGANVLTF. This rearrangement joins TRBV6-5 to TRBJ2-6; no clear D gene. The CDR3 loop spans 13 amino acids. V was clipped by 8 bases and J by 3 bases, with 8 bases between them. CDR1 is MNHEY and CDR2 is SVGAGI in the germline V gene.

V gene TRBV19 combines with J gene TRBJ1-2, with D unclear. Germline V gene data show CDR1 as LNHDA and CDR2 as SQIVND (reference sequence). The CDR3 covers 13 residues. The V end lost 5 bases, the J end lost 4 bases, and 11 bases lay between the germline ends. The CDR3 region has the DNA TGTGCCAGTAGTCCGGAGGGTACCTATGGCTACACCTTC. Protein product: CASSPEGTYGYTF.

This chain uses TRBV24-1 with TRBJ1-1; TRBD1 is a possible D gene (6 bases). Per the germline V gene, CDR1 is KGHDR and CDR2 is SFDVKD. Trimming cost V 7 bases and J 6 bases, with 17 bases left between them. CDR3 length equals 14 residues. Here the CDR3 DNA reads TGTGCCACCAGCGGGACATCTAGGACCGCTGAAGCTTTCTTT. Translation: CATSGTSRTAEAFF.

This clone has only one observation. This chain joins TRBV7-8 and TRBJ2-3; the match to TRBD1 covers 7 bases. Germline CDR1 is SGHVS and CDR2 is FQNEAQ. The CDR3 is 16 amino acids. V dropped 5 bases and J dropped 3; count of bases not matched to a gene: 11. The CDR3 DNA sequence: TGTGCCAGCAGCCTCCTCGGGACAGCCTTAACAGATACGCAGTATTTT. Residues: CASSLLGTALTDTQYF.

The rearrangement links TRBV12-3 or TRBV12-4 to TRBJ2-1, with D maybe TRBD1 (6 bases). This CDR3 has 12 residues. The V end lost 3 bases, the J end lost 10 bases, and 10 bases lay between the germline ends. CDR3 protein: CASSLGATEQFF. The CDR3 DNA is TGTGCCAGCAGTTTGGGGGCTACAGAGCAGTTCTTC.

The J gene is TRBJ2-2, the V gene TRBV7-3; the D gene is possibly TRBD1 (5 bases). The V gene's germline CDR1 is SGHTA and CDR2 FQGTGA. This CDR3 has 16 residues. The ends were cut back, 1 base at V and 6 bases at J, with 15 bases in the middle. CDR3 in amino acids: CASSLIGTGVAGELFF. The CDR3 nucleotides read TGTGCCAGCAGCTTAATTGGTACAGGAGTCGCCGGGGAGCTGTTTTTT.

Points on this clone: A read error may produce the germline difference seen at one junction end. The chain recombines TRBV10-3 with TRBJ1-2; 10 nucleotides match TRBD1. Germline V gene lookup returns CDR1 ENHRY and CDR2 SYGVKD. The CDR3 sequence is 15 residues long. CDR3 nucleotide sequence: TGTGCCAACAGTCAGACAGGGGGCGCAGGCTATGGCTACACCTTC. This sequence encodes CANSQTGGAGYGYTF.

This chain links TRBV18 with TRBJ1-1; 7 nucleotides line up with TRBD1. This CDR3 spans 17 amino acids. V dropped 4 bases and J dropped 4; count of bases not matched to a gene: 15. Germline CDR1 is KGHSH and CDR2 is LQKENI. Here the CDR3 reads CASSRMTGRGASTEAFF. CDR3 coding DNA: TGTGCCAGCTCACGGATGACAGGGCGGGGGGCGAGCACTGAAGCTTTCTTT.

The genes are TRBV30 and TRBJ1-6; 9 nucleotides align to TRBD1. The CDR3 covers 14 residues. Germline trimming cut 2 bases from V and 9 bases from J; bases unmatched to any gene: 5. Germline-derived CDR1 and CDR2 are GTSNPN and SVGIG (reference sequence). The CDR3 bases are TGTGCCTGGAGTATGGGACAGGGACCTTCACCCCTCCACTTT. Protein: CAWSMGQGPSPLHF.

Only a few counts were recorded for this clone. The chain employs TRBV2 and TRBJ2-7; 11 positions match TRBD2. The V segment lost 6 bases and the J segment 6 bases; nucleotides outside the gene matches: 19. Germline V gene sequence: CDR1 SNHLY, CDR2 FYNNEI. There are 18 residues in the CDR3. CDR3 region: CASREKTLAGGNAGEQYF. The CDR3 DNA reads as TGTGCCAGCAGAGAAAAAACCCTAGCGGGAGGAAATGCGGGCGAGCAGTACTTC.

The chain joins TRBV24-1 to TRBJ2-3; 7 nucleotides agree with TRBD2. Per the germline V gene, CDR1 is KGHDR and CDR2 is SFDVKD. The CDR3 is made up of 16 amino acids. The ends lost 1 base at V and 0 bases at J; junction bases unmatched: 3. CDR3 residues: CATSDFASGSTDTQYF. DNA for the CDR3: TGTGCCACCAGTGATTTCGCTAGCGGCAGCACAGATACGCAGTATTTT.

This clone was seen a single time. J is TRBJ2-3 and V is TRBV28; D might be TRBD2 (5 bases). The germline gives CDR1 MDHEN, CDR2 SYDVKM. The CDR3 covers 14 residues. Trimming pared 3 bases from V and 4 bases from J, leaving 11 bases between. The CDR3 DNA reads TGTGCCAGCAGTTTCCCCCGCGGGCCAGATACGCAGTATTTT. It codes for CASSFPRGPDTQYF.

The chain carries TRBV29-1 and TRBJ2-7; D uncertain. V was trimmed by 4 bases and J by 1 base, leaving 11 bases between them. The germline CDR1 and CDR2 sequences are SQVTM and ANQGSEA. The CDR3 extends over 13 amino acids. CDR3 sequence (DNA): TGCAGCGTTGCATTGAGGCAGTCCTACGAGCAGTACTTC. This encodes CSVALRQSYEQYF.